Following are 5 T cell receptor beta chains from one sample sequenced in a study of T cell responses to AZD1222 COVID-19 vaccine. Sequencing used immunoSEQ multiplex PCR; TCRdb keeps in-frame clones, though not all of them. This sample has hundreds of thousands of clones; roughly 91% occur once, and the top ten carry around 1%. This sample comprised peripheral blood, obtained on day 0 of MenACWY control vaccination. The receptors shown here come from an adult in good health.

V usage is TRBV20-1 and J usage is TRBJ2-2, with D perhaps given as TRBD1 or TRBD2 (5 bases each). With 7 bases removed from V and 5 bases from J, the gap between germline ends came to 8 bases. There are 11 residues in the CDR3. Germline values: CDR1 DFQATT, CDR2 SNEGSKA (reference sequence). CDR3 in amino acids: CSGRETGELFF. The CDR3 bases are TGCAGTGGCAGGGAGACCGGGGAGCTGTTTTTT.

This clone was seen just once. V is TRBV7-9 and J is TRBJ1-3; D might be TRBD1 (6 bases). V was clipped by 0 bases and J by 4 bases, with 13 bases between them. This CDR3 spans 16 amino acids. Germline loops: CDR1 SEHNR, CDR2 FQNEAQ (reference sequence). DNA for the CDR3: TGTGCCAGCAGCTTAGCGCTAGGGACATCAGGAAACACCATATATTTT. Its protein is CASSLALGTSGNTIYF. The entire variable domain, with the rest obtained from reference TRBV7-9 and TRBJ1-3, is as follows: DTGVSQNPRHKITKRGQNVTFRCDPISEHNRLYWYRQTLGQGPEFLTYFQNEAQLEKSRLLSDRFSAERPKGSFSTLEIQRTEQGDSAMYLCASSLALGTSGNTIYFGEGSWLTVV.

The chain couples TRBV10-3 to TRBJ2-3, with no clear D. CDR3 size: 13 residues. V shed 9 bases and J shed 0 bases, with 10 bases lying between them. Germline V gives CDR1 ENHRY, CDR2 SYGVKD. Here the CDR3 DNA reads TGTGCCATTAAGCAGGCTAGCACAGATACGCAGTATTTT. Its protein is CAIKQASTDTQYF.

V gene TRBV4-1 combines with J gene TRBJ1-2; D remains unclear. V was trimmed by 2 bases and J by 3 bases, leaving 10 bases between them. The CDR3 loop spans 14 amino acids. Per germline, CDR1 MGHRA and CDR2 YSYEKL. Here the CDR3 DNA reads TGCGCCAGCAGCCAAACGGACGGACACTATGGCTACACCTTC. Amino acid sequence: CASSQTDGHYGYTF.

CDR3 in amino acids: CASISCQPQHF. The CDR3 region has the DNA TGTGCCAGCATCAGTTGCCAGCCCCAGCATTTT. This chain connects TRBV27 to TRBJ1-5; D is undetermined. The CDR3 length is 11 residues. The V and J ends lost 7 bases and 7 bases respectively, with 8 bases between them. CDR1 and CDR2 (germline): MNHEY, SMNVEV (reference sequence).